The clone carrying this TCR beta chain was picked up one time. The CDR3 has 14 amino acids. Trimming removed 3 bases from V and 5 bases from J; junction bases left unmatched: 5. The germline CDR1 and CDR2 sequences are SGDLS and YYNGEE. This entry comes from a study of OX40 agonist ivuxolimab in advanced cancers. Study-level information: The eligibility criteria allowed prior anti-PD-1, anti-PD-L1 or anti-CTLA-4 therapy, and 30% to 45% had some.

TCRdb's table, derived via immunoSEQ multiplex PCR, lists solely in-frame clones and lacks some. The sample contains about 34,000 clones, over 85% of which appear only once. The specimen was CD4+ or CD8+ T cells sorted from blood, collected in a trial of the OX40 agonist ivuxolimab. This TCR derives from an adult with an advanced solid tumor such as melanoma, head and neck, liver or kidney cancer. The genes are TRBV9 and TRBJ2-1; 7 bases map to TRBD1. The CDR3 region is CASSAQGEDNEQFF. CDR3 nucleotides: TGTGCCAGCAGCGCGCAGGGGGAAGACAATGAGCAGTTCTTC.